Below, one TCR beta chain is given with its context. The antigen is undetermined. The CDR3 contains 18 residues. With V trimmed by 6 bases and J by 3 bases, 16 bases remained unmatched. Germline CDR1 WNHNN, CDR2 SYGVQD (reference sequence). Repertoires were generated with immunoSEQ multiplex PCR, while TCRdb's copy carries only in-frame clones and drops some. The sample shows around 350,000 clones, roughly 88% of them seen only once. The record originates from a study of cytomegalovirus exposure and HLA in healthy donors. Study summary: The roughly 670 first-cohort repertoires shared a platform with the approximately 120 validation repertoires, as reported in a later analysis.

General observations from the study: Clusters of TCRs from the first cohort tended to co-occur in the 100 to 150 validation repertoires (as a later analysis found).

V usage is TRBV10-1 and J usage is TRBJ2-1; 8 bases align to TRBD1. Sequenced: PBMCs. The receptor was isolated from a woman aged 18 to 35 in good health and CMV-seronegative. The CDR3 loop reads CASSSRTGLGLSYNEQFF. In DNA form, the CDR3 reads TGCGCCAGCAGCTCAAGGACAGGGTTAGGACTCAGCTACAATGAGCAGTTCTTC.